Listed below are T cell receptor beta chains from one sample, sequenced in a study of PD-1 blockade in classical Hodgkin lymphoma. TCRdb keeps only in-frame clones here, not all; method: immunoSEQ multiplex PCR. There are about 93,000 clones in the sample; around 90% occur only once, and 2.6% lies in the top ten. This material consisted of peripheral blood mononuclear cells (PBMCs), taken before the second cycle of nivolumab. These receptor sequences come from a human donor with classical Hodgkin lymphoma. Both conserved end residues are part of each CDR3. The order of the fields is J gene, D gene, clone size, V gene, CDR3 protein, CDR3 DNA. The D gene is left open where the match is weak. Expanded clones are given a class, and other clones once, few, many or no size at all.

J gene: TRBJ1-4; D gene: TRBD1; clone size: .; V gene: TRBV7-9; CDR3 protein: CASSPTGRGREKLFF; CDR3 DNA: TGTGCCAGCAGCCCTACGGGTAGGGGGCGAGAAAAACTGTTTTTT
J gene: TRBJ2-4; D gene: .; clone size: few; V gene: TRBV5-4; CDR3 protein: CASSLWARGALTIQYF; CDR3 DNA: TGTGCCAGCAGCTTATGGGCCAGGGGGGCTCTTACCATTCAGTACTTC
J gene: TRBJ1-5; D gene: .; clone size: .; V gene: TRBV2; CDR3 protein: CASSEAWGSRNQPQHF; CDR3 DNA: TGTGCCAGCAGTGAAGCGTGGGGCAGCCGCAATCAGCCCCAGCATTTT
J gene: TRBJ2-7; D gene: TRBD2; clone size: .; V gene: TRBV27; CDR3 protein: CASSVTSGNYEQYF; CDR3 DNA: TGTGCCAGCAGTGTGACTAGCGGGAACTACGAGCAGTACTTC
J gene: TRBJ2-2; D gene: TRBD1; clone size: .; V gene: TRBV5-5; CDR3 protein: CASSRTDRGVGTGELFF; CDR3 DNA: TGTGCCAGCAGCCGGACTGACAGGGGGGTAGGCACCGGGGAGCTGTTTTTT
J gene: TRBJ2-1; D gene: .; clone size: .; V gene: TRBV19; CDR3 protein: CASCTTRDNEQFF; CDR3 DNA: TGTGCCAGTTGCACTACCCGTGACAATGAGCAGTTCTTC
J gene: TRBJ1-2; D gene: .; clone size: .; V gene: TRBV9; CDR3 protein: CASKAVNYGYTF; CDR3 DNA: TGTGCCAGCAAGGCAGTCAACTATGGCTACACCTTC
J gene: TRBJ1-5; D gene: .; clone size: .; V gene: TRBV19; CDR3 protein: CASDGGEFSQPQHF; CDR3 DNA: TGTGCCAGTGACGGCGGGGAATTCAGTCAGCCCCAGCATTTT
J gene: TRBJ2-7; D gene: .; clone size: .; V gene: TRBV27; CDR3 protein: CASRRMDLGGHEQYF; CDR3 DNA: TGTGCCAGCAGGCGCATGGACCTCGGTGGTCACGAGCAGTACTTC
J gene: TRBJ1-1; D gene: .; clone size: .; V gene: TRBV28; CDR3 protein: CASSLDQLYTEAFF; CDR3 DNA: TGTGCCAGCAGTTTAGATCAGCTTTACACTGAAGCTTTCTTT
J gene: TRBJ2-2; D gene: TRBD1; clone size: .; V gene: TRBV28; CDR3 protein: CASSYPLRTGGGTGELFF; CDR3 DNA: TGTGCCAGCAGTTACCCCCTCCGGACAGGGGGCGGCACCGGGGAGCTGTTTTTT